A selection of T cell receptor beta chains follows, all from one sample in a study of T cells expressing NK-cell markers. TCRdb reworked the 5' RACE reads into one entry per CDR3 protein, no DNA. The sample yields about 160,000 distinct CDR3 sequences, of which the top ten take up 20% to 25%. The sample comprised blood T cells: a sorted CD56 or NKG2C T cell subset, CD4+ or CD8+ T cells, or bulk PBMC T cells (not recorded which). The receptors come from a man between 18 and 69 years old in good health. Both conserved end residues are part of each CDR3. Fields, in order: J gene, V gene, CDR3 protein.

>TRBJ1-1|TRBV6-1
CASSPLTGLNTEAFF
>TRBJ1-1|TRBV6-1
CASSEDAARGANTEAFF
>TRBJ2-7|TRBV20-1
CSARGRGGTYEQYF
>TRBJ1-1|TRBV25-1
CASSDTRGKDTEAFF
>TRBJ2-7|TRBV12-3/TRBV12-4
CASRMTSGSYEQYF
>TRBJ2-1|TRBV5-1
CASSWTSDRGGYNEQFF
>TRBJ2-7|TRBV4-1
CASSQGAWAGGSYEQYF
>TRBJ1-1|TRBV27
CASSLYYPGTGPRTEAFF
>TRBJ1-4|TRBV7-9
CASSLASNGLINEKLFF
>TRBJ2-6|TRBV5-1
CASSPGDRGSGANVLTF
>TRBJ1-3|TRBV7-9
CASSLSTRAVLYF
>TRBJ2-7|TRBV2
CASRQNPNDEQYF
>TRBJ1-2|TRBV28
CASSPGFWGYTF
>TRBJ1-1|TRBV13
CASSLDLKTEAFF
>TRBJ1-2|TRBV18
CASSPPLAEASNYGYTF
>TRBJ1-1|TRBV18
CASSPGPSTQNTEAFF